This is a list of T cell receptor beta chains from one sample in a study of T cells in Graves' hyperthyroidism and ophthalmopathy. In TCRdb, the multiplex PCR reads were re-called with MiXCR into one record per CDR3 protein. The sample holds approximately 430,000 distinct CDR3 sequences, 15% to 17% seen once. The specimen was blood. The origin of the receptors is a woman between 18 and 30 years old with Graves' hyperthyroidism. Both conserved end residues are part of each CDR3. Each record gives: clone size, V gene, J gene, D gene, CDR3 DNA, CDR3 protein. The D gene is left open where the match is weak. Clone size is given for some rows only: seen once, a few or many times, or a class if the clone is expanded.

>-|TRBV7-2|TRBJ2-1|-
TGTGCCAGCAGGATTGGGGGGGGCGATGAGCAGTTCTTC
CASRIGGGDEQFF
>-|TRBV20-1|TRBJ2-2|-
TGCAGTGCCACAAGGGACCTGACTACCGGGGAGCTGTTTTTT
CSATRDLTTGELFF
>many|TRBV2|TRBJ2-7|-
TGTGCCACCGCCCAATTGTACGAGCAGTACTTC
CATAQLYEQYF
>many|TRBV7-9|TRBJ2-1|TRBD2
TGTGCCAGCAGCAAGACCGGGACTAGCGGGACATCGTCCTTCAATGAGCAGTTCTTC
CASSKTGTSGTSSFNEQFF
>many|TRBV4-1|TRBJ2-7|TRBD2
TGCGCCAGCAGCCAACCGGGAGGAGACGAGCAGTACTTC
CASSQPGGDEQYF
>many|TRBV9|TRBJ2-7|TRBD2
TGTGCCAGCAGCGCTAGGACTAGCGGGAGCGAGCAGTACTTC
CASSARTSGSEQYF
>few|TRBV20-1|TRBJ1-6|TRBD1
TGCAGTGCTAGAGACCCCGGACAGGGGAATTCACCCCTCCACTTT
CSARDPGQGNSPLHF
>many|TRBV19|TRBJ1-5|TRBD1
TGTGCCAGTAGTCCAGGGACAGGGAGGGTGAATCAGCCCCAGCATTTT
CASSPGTGRVNQPQHF
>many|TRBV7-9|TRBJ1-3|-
TGTGCCAGCAGTAATGGCCCCGCAGGGTCCACCATATATTTT
CASSNGPAGSTIYF
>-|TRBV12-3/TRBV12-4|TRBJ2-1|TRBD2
TGTGCCAGCAGAGCCACTAGCGGGAGAGCCAATGAGCAGTTCTTC
CASRATSGRANEQFF
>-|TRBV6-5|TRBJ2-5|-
TGTGCCAGCAGTTCGGGGGCCCACGAAGAGACCCAGTACTTC
CASSSGAHEETQYF
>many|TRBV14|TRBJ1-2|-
TGTGCCAGCAGTCCGAAGGGTACAGGGATGCTGTATGGCTACACCTTC
CASSPKGTGMLYGYTF
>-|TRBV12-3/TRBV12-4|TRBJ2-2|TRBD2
TGTGCCAGCAGTTCCGGGGGGGGCGGGAACACCGGGGAGCTGTTTTTT
CASSSGGGGNTGELFF
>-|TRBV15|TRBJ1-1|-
TGTGCCACCAGCAGAGTACTGGGCACTGAAGCTTTCTTT
CATSRVLGTEAFF
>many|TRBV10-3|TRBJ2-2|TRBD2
TGTGCCATCAGTGAGTCTTCTAGCGGGAGGGCACAGACCGGGGAGCTGTTTTTT
CAISESSSGRAQTGELFF
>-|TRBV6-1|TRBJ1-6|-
TGTGCCAGCAGGAGGTGGGCTGGGAGCTCCTATAATTCACCCCTCCACTTT
CASRRWAGSSYNSPLHF
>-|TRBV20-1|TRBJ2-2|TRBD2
TGCAGTGCCTTCTACCCAGGGGCTAGCGGGAGTGGTTCCGGGGAGCTGTTTTTT
CSAFYPGASGSGSGELFF
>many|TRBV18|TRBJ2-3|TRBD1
TGTGCCAGCTCACCCCTCCAGGGGGACCCCCGAGATACGCAGTATTTT
CASSPLQGDPRDTQYF
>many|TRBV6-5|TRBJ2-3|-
TGTGCCAGCAGTTACTTAAGCCTCGACGGTGGCACAGATACGCAGTATTTT
CASSYLSLDGGTDTQYF
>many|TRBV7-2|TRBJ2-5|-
TGTGCCAGCAGCTCGGGTCCTAGCAGGAAAGAGACCCAGTACTTC
CASSSGPSRKETQYF
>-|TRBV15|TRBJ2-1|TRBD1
TGTGCCACCAGCAGGGCCGGGACAGCCTACAATGAGCAGTTCTTC
CATSRAGTAYNEQFF
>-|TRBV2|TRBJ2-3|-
TGTGCCAGCACATCCCGGGCTGGGCTAGCAGGAGGTACGCAGTATTTT
CASTSRAGLAGGTQYF
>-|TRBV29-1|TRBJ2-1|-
TGCAGCGTTGACAGGGGAGGTGAGCAGTTCTTC
CSVDRGGEQFF
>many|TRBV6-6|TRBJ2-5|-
TGTGCCAGCAGTTACTCGTATCAACAAGAGACCCAGTACTTC
CASSYSYQQETQYF
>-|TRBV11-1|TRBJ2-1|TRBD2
TGTGCCAGCAGCTTGCCGGGACTAGCGGGAGCGGAGCAGTTCTTC
CASSLPGLAGAEQFF
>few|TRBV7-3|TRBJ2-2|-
TGTGCCAGCAGCTTATCAGGGGCCAACACCGGGGAGCTGTTTTTT
CASSLSGANTGELFF
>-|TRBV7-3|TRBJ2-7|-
TGTGCCAGCAGCTTAAGAGGTGGGGCCCAATACGAGCAGTACTTC
CASSLRGGAQYEQYF